This T cell receptor (beta chain) originates from a study of graft-versus-host responses after intestinal transplantation. Study summary: Recipients across the board were started on anti-thymocyte globulin induction, then kept on tacrolimus and steroids for around 3 years.

Study observations and caveats: GvH clones appeared in recipient marrow, some first in ileum or blood.

V lost 2 bases and J lost 1, with 14 bases in between. The germline V gene encodes CDR1 MNHEY and CDR2 SMNVEV (reference sequence). This CDR3 is 17 amino acids long. The method was immunoSEQ multiplex PCR; TCRdb's version includes in-frame clones alone and lacks a portion of them. The sample records more than 65,000 clones, 75% to 90% being singletons. As to this clone: What it recognizes is unknown.

The input for sequencing was unstimulated CD4+ T cells sorted from spleen or lymph node cells, taken before transplant. The source is a human donor who was the organ donor for an intestinal transplant. V gene TRBV27 combines with J gene TRBJ2-2; D remains unclear. CDR3 residues: CASSLVGPTVNTGELFF. The CDR3 DNA reads as TGTGCCAGCAGTTTAGTTGGCCCCACCGTGAACACCGGGGAGCTGTTTTTT.